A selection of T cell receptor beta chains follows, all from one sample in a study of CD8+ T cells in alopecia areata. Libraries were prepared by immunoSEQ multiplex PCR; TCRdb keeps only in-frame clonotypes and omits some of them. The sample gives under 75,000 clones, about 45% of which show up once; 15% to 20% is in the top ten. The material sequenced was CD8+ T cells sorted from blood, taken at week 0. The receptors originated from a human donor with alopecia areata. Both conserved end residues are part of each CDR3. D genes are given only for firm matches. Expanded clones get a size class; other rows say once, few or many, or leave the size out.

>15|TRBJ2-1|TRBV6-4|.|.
TGTGCCAGCAGTCCCGGGGCCGGGGCCTACAATGAGCAGTTCTTC
CASSPGAGAYNEQFF
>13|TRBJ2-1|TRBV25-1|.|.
TGTGCCAGCAGTGAACGCGAAGAAGGTGAGCAGTTCTTC
CASSEREEGEQFF
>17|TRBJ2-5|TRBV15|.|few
TGTGCCACCAGCAGAGATGGGGTGATGAGGATCCAAGAGACCCAGTACTTC
CATSRDGVMRIQETQYF
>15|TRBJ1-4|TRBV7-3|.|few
TGTGCCAGCAGCTTAGTATCAGCAACTAATGAAAAACTGTTTTTT
CASSLVSATNEKLFF
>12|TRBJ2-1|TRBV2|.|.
TGTGCCAGCCAGGGGGGAGGGGAGGAGCAGTTCTTC
CASQGGGEEQFF
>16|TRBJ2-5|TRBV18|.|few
TGTGCCAGCTCACCCCGACAGCCCGGAGAGAGAGAGACCCAGTACTTC
CASSPRQPGERETQYF
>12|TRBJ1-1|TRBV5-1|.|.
TGCGCCAGCAGCTTGCTAGGATCGGAACCTTTCTTT
CASSLLGSEPFF
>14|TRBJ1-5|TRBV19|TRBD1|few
TGTGCCAGCGCTCCGGGACAGGGTACCCAGCCCCAGCATTTT
CASAPGQGTQPQHF
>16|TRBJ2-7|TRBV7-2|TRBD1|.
TGTGCCAGCAGCGGGTCCCGGGACAGGGCGTCCTACGAGCAGTACTTC
CASSGSRDRASYEQYF
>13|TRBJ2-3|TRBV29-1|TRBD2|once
TGCAGCGTTGTTGAGACTAGCTCAGATACGCAGTATTTT
CSVVETSSDTQYF
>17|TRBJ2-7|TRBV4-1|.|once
TGCGCCAGCAGCCAAAATAGGGCGGGGCTTATCCCCTTCGAGCAGTACTTC
CASSQNRAGLIPFEQYF
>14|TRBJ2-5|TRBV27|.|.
TGTGCCAGCAGTTCCCGGGGTCAGGGAGAGACCCAGTACTTC
CASSSRGQGETQYF
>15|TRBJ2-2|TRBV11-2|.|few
TGTGCCAGCAGCTTATTACGGCTATCCACCGGGGAGCTGTTTTTT
CASSLLRLSTGELFF
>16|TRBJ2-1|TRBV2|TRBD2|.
TGTGCCAGCAGTGAAGCGGGCGGGGGAGCCTACAATGAGCAGTTCTTC
CASSEAGGGAYNEQFF
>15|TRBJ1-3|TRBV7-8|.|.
TGTGCCAGCAGCTTAGAGGGGGGCTCTGGAAACACCATATATTTT
CASSLEGGSGNTIYF
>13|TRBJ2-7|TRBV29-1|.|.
TGCAGCGTTGGAGAGGGCATAGTCTACGAGCAGTACTTC
CSVGEGIVYEQYF
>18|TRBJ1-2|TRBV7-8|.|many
TGTGCCAGCAGCCCCCATAAGGTCGACAGTTTCAATAACTATGGCTACACCTTC
CASSPHKVDSFNNYGYTF
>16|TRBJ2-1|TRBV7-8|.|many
TGTGCCAGCAGCTTACGGGCCGGGGACCCCTACAATGAGCAGTTCTTC
CASSLRAGDPYNEQFF
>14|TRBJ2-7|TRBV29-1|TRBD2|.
TGCAGCGTTCGGACTAGCGGGAGTTCCTACGAGCAGTACTTC
CSVRTSGSSYEQYF
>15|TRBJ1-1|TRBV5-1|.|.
TGCGCCAGCAGCCCCTGGCCGGTCCGGAACACTGAAGCTTTCTTT
CASSPWPVRNTEAFF
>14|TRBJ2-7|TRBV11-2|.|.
TGTGCCAGCAGCTACTACAGGAGGGCCTACGAGCAGTACTTC
CASSYYRRAYEQYF
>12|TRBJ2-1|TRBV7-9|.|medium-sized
TGTGCCAGCAGCCCCCTAGGGCCTGAGCAGTTCTTC
CASSPLGPEQFF
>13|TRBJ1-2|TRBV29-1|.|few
TGCAGCTCACGGGACCCAACACACTATGGCTACACCTTC
CSSRDPTHYGYTF
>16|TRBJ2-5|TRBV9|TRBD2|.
TGTGCCAGCAGCTCAGAAGCGGGACTAGTGTTTGAGACCCAGTACTTC
CASSSEAGLVFETQYF
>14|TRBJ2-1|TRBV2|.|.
TGTGCCACCATCCGCCTGGGGGACTACAATGAGCAGTTCTTC
CATIRLGDYNEQFF
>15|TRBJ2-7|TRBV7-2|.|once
TGTGCCAGCAGCTCTACCCTCCTTGGGGGGTACGAGCAGTACTTC
CASSSTLLGGYEQYF
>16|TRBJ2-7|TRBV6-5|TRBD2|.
TGTGCCAGCAGTTCCCCCCGACTAGCGGGAGCTGTTGAGCAGTACTTC
CASSSPRLAGAVEQYF
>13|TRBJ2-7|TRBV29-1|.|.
TGCAGCGTTGGTTACCCGGAATCCTACGAGCAGTACTTC
CSVGYPESYEQYF
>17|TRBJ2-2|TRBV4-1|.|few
TGCGCCAGCAGCCAGAGGGGGCAGCGGGATAGCCCCGGGGAGCTGTTTTTT
CASSQRGQRDSPGELFF
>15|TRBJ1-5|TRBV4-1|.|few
TGCGCCAGCAGCCAATTACAGGATAGCAATCAGCCCCAGCATTTT
CASSQLQDSNQPQHF
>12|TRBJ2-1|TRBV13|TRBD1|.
TGTGCCAGCTTCATAAGGGGGCATGAGCAGTTCTTC
CASFIRGHEQFF
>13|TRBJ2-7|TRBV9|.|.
TGTGCCAGCAGCTCCGGGACACACACCGACCTTTTCTTC
CASSSGTHTDLFF
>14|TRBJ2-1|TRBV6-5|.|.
TGTGCCAGCAGCCAAAGCCTTTCTGTTCTTGAGCAGTTCTTC
CASSQSLSVLEQFF
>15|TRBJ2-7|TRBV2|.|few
TGTGCCAGCAGTTCCCCTGCGCGGGGCTCCTACGAGCAGTACTTC
CASSSPARGSYEQYF
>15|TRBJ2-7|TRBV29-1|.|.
TGCAGCGTTCCCGCCCAGGGGGGGGCAGTGGACGAGCAGTACTTC
CSVPAQGGAVDEQYF
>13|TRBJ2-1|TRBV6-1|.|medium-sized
TGTGCCAGCTGGTTTAGCTCCTACAATGAGCAGTTCTTC
CASWFSSYNEQFF
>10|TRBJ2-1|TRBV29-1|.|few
TGCAGCGTTACAGCATATGAGCAGTTCTTC
CSVTAYEQFF
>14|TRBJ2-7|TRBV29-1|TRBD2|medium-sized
TGCAGCGTTCCCATGGGAGGGAGGAACTACGAGCAGTACTTC
CSVPMGGRNYEQYF
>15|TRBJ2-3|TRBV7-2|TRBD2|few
TGTGCCAGCAGCTTGACTAGCGGGAGTTTGGATACGCAGTATTTT
CASSLTSGSLDTQYF
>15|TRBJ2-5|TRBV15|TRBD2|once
TGTGCCACCAGCAGAGCCCGACTAGCGGGAGATGAGCAGTACTTC
CATSRARLAGDEQYF
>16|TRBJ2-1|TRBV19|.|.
TGTGCCAGTAAGACTAGGACGCACGATCTCTACAATGAGCAGTTCTTC
CASKTRTHDLYNEQFF
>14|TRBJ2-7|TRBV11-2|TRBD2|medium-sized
TGTGCCAGCAGCTTATCTAGCGGGAACTACGAGCAGTACTTC
CASSLSSGNYEQYF
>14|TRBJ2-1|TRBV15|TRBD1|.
TGTGCCACCAGCTCCCACAGGGGGCAGGATGAGCAGTTCTTC
CATSSHRGQDEQFF
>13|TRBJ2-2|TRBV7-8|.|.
TGTGCCAGCACCCATTCGGGACTCGGGGAGCTGTTTTTT
CASTHSGLGELFF
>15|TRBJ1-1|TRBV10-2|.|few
TGCGCCAGCAGTGAAAGGGGCGACAGAACCCGGGAAGCTTTCTTT
CASSERGDRTREAFF